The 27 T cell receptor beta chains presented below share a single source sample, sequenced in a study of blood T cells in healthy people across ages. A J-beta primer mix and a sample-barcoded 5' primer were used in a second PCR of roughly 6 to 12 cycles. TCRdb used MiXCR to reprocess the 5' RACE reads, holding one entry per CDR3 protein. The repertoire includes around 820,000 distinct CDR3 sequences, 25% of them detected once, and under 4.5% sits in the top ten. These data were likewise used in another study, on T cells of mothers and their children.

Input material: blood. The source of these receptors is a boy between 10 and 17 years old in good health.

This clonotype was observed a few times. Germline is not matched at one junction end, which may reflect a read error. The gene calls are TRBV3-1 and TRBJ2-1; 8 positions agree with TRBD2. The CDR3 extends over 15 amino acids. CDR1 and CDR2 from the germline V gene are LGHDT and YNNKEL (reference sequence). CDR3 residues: CASSQDAGSRTSNIF. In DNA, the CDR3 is TGTGCCAGCAGCCAAGATGCGGGCTCTCGGACTAGCAACATCTTC.

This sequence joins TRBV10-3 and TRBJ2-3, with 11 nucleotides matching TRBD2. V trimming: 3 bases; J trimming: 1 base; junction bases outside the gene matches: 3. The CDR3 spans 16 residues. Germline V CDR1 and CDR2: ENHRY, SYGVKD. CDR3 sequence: CAISDILAGGTDTQYF. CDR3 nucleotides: TGTGCCATCAGTGACATACTAGCGGGAGGCACAGATACGCAGTATTTT.

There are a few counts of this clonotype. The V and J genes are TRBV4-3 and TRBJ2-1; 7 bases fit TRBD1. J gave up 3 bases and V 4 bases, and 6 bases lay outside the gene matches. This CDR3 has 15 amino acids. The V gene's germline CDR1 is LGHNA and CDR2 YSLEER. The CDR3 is CASSRRQGDYNEQFF. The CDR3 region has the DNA TGCGCCAGCAGCCGCCGACAGGGTGACTACAATGAGCAGTTCTTC.

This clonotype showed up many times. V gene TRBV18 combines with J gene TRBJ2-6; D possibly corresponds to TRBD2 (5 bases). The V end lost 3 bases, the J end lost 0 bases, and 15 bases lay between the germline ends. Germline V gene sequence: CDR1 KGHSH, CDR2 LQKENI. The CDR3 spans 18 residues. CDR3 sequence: CASSPIRGTVSGANVLTF. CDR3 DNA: TGTGCCAGCTCACCCATCCGGGGAACGGTCTCTGGGGCCAACGTCCTGACTTTC. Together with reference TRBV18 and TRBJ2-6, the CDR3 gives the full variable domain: NAGVMQNPRHLVRRRGQEARLRCSPMKGHSHVYWYRQLPEEGLKFMVYLQKENIIDESGMPKERFSAEFPKEGPSILRIQQVVRGDSAAYFCASSPIRGTVSGANVLTFGAGSRLTVL.

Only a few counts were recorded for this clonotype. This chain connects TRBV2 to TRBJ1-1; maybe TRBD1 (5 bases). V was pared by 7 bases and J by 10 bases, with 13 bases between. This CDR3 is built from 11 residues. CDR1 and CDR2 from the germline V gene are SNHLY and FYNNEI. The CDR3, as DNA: TGTGCCAGCACCGGGACCCTTGGAGCTTTCTTT. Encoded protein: CASTGTLGAFF.

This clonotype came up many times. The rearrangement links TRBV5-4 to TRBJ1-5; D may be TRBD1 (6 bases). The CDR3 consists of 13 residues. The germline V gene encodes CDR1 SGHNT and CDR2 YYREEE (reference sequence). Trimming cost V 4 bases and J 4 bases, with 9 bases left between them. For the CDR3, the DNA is TGTGCCAGCAGCAGAGACAGGAATCAGCCCCAGCATTTT. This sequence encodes CASSRDRNQPQHF.

This CDR3 is CASSLAEEVRNYGYTF. In nucleotides, the CDR3 is TGTGCCAGCAGCTTAGCGGAGGAGGTACGGAACTATGGCTACACCTTC. The chain links TRBV7-9 to TRBJ1-2; D ambiguous. The germline V and J ends were trimmed by 0 bases and 2 bases, with 13 bases remaining between them. CDR1 is SEHNR, CDR2 FQNEAQ, per germline (reference sequence). The CDR3 loop spans 16 amino acids.

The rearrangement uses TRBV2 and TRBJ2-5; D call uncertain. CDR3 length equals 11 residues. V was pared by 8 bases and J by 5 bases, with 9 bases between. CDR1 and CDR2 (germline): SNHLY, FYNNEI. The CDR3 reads CASEAVETQYF. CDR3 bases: TGTGCCAGCGAGGCGGTGGAGACCCAGTACTTC.

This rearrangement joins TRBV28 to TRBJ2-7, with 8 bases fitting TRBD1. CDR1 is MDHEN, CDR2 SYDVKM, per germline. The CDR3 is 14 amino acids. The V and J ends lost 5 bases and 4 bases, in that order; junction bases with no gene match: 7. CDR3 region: CASSTPQGVYEQYF. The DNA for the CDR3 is TGTGCCAGCAGTACCCCACAGGGGGTATACGAGCAGTACTTC.

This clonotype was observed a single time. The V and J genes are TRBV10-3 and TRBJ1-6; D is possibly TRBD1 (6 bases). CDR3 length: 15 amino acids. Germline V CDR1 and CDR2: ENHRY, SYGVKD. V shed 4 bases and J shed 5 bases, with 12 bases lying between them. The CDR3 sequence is CAISGGGIHNSPLHF. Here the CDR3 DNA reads TGTGCCATCAGTGGGGGGGGCATTCATAATTCACCCCTCCACTTT.

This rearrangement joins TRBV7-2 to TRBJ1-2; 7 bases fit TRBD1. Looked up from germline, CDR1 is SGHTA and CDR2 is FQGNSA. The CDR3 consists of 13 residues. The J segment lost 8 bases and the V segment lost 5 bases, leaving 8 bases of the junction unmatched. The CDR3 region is CASSITGVRGYTF. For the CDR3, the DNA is TGTGCCAGCAGCATAACAGGGGTCCGAGGCTACACCTTC.

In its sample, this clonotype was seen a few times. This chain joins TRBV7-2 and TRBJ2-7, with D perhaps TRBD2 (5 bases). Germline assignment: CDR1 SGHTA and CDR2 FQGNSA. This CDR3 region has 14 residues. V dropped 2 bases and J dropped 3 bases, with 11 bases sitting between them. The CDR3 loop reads CASSLNSRGYEQYF. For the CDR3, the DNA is TGTGCCAGCAGCTTAAACTCCCGGGGCTACGAGCAGTACTTC.

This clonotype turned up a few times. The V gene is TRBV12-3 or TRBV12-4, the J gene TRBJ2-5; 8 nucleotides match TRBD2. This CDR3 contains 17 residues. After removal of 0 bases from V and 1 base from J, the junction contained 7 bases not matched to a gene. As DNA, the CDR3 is TGTGCCAGCAGTTTAGCGCGAGTAGCGGGACCCCAAGAGACCCAGTACTTC. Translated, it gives CASSLARVAGPQETQYF.

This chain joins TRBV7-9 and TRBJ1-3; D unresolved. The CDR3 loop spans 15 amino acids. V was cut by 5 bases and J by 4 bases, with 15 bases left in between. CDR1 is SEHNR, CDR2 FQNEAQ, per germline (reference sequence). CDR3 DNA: TGTGCCAGCAGCCACCCGGATGAGGAGGGAAACACCATATATTTT. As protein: CASSHPDEEGNTIYF.

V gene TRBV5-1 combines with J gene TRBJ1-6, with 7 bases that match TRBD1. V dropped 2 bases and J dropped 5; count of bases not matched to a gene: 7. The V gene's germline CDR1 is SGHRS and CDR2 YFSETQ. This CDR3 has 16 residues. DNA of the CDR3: TGCGCCAGCAGCTTACAAACCGGGACAGATAATTCACCCCTCCACTTT. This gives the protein CASSLQTGTDNSPLHF.

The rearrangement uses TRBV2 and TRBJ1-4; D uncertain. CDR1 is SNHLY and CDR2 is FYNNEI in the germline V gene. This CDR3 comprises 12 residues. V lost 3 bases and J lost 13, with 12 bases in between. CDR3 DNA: TGTGCCAGCAGTGACAGCTTGTTCGGACTGTTTTTT. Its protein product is CASSDSLFGLFF.

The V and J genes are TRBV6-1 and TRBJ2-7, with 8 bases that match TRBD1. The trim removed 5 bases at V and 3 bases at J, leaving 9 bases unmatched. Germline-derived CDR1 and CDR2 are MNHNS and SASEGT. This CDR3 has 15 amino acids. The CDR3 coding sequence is TGTGCCAGCAGTTCCAATGGACAGGGTTTCTACGAGCAGTACTTC. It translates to CASSSNGQGFYEQYF.

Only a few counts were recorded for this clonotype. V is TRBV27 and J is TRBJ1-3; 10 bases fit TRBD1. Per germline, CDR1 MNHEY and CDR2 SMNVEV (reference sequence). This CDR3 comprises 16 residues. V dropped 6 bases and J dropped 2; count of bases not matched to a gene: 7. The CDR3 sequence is CASRGQGTLAGNTIYF. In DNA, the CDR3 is TGTGCCAGCAGGGGACAGGGGACCCTCGCTGGAAACACCATATATTTT.

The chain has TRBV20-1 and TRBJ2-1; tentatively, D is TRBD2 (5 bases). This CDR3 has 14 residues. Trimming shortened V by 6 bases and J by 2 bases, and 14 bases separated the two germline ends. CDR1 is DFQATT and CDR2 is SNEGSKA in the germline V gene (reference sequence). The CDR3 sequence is CSARTGGPYNEQFF. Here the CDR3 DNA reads TGCAGTGCCAGGACTGGCGGCCCCTACAATGAGCAGTTCTTC.

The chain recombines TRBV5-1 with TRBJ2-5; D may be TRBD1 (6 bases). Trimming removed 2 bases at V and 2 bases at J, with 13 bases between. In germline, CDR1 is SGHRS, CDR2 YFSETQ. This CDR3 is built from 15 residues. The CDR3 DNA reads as TGCGCCAGCAGCTTAACCCGGGACATACAAGAGACCCAGTACTTC. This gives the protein CASSLTRDIQETQYF.

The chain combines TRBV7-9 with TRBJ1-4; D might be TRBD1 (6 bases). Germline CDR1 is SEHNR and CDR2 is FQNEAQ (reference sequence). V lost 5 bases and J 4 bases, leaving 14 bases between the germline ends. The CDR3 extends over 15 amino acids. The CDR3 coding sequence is TGTGCCAGCAGCAAGACCGGGACAAGTAATGAAAAACTGTTTTTT. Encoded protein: CASSKTGTSNEKLFF.

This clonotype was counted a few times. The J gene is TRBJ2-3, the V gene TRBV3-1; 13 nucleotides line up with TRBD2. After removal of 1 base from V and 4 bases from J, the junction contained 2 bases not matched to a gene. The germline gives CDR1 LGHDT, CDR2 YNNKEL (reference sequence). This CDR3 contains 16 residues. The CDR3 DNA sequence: TGTGCCAGCAGCCAAGTCACTAGCGGGGGGGCAGATACGCAGTATTTT. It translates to CASSQVTSGGADTQYF.

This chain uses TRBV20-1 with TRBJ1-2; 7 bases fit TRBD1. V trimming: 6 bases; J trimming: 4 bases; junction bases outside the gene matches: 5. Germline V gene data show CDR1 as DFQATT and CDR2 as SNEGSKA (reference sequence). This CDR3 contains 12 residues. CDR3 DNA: TGCAGTGCCTTGCAGGGGGGCTATGGCTACACCTTC. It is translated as CSALQGGYGYTF.

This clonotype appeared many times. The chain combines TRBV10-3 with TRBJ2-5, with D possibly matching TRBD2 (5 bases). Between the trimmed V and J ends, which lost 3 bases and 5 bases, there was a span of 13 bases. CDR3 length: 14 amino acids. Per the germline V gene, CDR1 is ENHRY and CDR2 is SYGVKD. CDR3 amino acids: CAISDFGPGETQYF. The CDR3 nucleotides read TGTGCCATCAGTGATTTCGGGCCGGGGGAGACCCAGTACTTC.

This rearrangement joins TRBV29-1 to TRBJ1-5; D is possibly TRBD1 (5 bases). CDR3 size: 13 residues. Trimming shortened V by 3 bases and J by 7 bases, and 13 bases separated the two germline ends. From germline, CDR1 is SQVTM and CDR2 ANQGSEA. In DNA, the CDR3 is TGCAGCGTTGAGTGGCGGGGCGAGCAGCCCCAGCATTTT. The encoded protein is CSVEWRGEQPQHF. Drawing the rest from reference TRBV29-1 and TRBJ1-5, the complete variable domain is SAVISQKPSRDICQRGTSLTIQCQVDSQVTMMFWYRQQPGQSLTLIATANQGSEATYESGFVIDKFPISRPNLTFSTLTVSNMSPEDSSIYLCSVEWRGEQPQHFGDGTRLSIL.

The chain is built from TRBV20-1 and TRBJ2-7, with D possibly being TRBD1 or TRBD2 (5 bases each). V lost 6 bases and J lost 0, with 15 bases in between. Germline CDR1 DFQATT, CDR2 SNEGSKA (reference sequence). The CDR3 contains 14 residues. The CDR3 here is CSASPWGSSYEQYF. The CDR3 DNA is TGCAGTGCCTCACCCTGGGGGAGCTCCTACGAGCAGTACTTC.

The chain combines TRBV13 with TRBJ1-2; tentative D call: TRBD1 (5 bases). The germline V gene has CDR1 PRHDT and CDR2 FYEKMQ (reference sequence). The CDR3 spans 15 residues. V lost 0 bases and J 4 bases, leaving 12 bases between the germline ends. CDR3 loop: CASSLGGGKTYGYTF. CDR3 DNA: TGTGCCAGCAGCTTAGGTGGGGGGAAAACCTATGGCTACACCTTC.